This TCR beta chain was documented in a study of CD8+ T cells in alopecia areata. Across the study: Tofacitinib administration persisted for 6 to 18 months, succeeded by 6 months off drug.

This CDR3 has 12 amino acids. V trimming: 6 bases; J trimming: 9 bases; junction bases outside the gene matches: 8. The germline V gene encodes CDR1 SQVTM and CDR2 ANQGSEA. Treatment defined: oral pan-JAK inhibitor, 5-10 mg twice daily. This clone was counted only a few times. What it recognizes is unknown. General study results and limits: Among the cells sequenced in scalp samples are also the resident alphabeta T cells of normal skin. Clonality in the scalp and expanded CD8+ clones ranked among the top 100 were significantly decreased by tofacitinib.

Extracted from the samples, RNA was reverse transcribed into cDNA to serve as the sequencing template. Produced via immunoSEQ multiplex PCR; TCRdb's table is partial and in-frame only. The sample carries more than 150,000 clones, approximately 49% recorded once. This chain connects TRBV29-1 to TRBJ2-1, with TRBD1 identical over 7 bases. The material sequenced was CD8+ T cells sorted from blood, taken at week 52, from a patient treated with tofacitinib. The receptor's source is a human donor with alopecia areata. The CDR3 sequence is CSVGQEDAEQFF. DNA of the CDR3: TGCAGCGTCGGACAGGAGGACGCTGAGCAGTTCTTC.